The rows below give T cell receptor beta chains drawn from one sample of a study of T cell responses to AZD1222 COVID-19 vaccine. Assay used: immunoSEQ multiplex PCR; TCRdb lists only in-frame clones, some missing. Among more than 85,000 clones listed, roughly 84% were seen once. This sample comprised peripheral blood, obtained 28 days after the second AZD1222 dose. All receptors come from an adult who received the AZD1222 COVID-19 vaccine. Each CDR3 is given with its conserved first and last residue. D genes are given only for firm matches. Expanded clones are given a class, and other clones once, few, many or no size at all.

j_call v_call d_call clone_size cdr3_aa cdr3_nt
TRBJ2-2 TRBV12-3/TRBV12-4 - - CASSRTGELFF TGTGCCAGCAGTAGGACCGGGGAGCTGTTTTTT
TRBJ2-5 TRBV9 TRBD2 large CASSVGETSGGLETQYF TGTGCCAGCAGCGTAGGGGAGACTAGCGGGGGGCTAGAGACCCAGTACTTC
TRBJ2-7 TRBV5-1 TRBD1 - CASSLGHGTGENEQYF TGCGCCAGCAGCTTGGGGCATGGGACAGGGGAGAACGAGCAGTACTTC
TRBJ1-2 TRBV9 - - CASSELQGVSGYTF TGTGCCAGCAGCGAGCTTCAGGGAGTAAGCGGCTACACCTTC
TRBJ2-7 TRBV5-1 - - CASSYSAPNEQYF TGCGCCAGCAGCTATTCGGCACCCAACGAGCAGTACTTC
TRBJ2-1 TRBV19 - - CASRLGNEQFF TGTGCCAGCCGACTAGGAAATGAGCAGTTCTTC
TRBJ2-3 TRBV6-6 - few CASSPSGRTDTQYF TGTGCCAGCAGTCCAAGCGGGCGCACAGATACGCAGTATTTT
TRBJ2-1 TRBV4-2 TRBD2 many CASSQDSAGGYNEQFF TGTGCCAGCAGCCAAGATTCAGCGGGGGGCTACAATGAGCAGTTCTTC
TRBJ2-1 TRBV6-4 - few CASSDSHGEDEQFF TGTGCCAGCAGTGACTCTCACGGGGAGGATGAGCAGTTCTTC
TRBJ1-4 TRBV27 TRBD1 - CASSSWTGSNEKLFF TGTGCCAGCAGTTCGTGGACAGGGAGTAATGAAAAACTGTTTTTT
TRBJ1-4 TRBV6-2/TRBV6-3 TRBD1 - CASSSQGAQGKLFF TGTGCCAGCAGTTCACAGGGGGCGCAAGGAAAACTGTTTTTT
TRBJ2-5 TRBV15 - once CATSREMRIQETQYF TGTGCCACCAGCAGAGAGATGAGGATCCAAGAGACCCAGTACTTC
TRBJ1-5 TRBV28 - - CASTPDSTIQPQHF TGTGCCAGCACCCCAGACAGTACTATTCAGCCCCAGCATTTT
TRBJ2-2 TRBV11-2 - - CASSPVGRSGELFF TGTGCCAGCAGCCCTGTTGGGAGGTCCGGGGAGCTGTTTTTT
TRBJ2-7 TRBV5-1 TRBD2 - CASSTSSGRGYEQYF TGCGCCAGCAGCACCAGTAGCGGGAGGGGCTACGAGCAGTACTTC
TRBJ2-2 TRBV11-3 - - CASSSGLDTGELFF TGTGCCAGCAGCTCGGGACTGGACACCGGGGAGCTGTTTTTT
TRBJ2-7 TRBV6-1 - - CASSEKAQADYPYEQYF TGTGCCAGCAGTGAAAAGGCGCAGGCGGATTACCCCTACGAGCAGTACTTC
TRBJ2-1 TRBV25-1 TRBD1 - CASSEYRGQGKGNEQFF TGTGCCAGCAGTGAATATCGGGGACAGGGGAAGGGGAATGAGCAGTTCTTC
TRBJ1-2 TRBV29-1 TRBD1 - CSVTQRPGQGSGGYTF TGCAGCGTGACTCAAAGACCGGGACAGGGGTCGGGTGGCTACACCTTC
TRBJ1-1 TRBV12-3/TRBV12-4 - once CASSMGGAPEAFF TGTGCCAGCAGTATGGGGGGGGCCCCTGAAGCTTTCTTT
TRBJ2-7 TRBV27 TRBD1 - CASRGQGSYEQYF TGTGCCAGCAGGGGACAGGGATCCTACGAGCAGTACTTC
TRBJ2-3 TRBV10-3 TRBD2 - CAISDGGGSTDTQYF TGTGCCATCAGTGACGGCGGGGGAAGCACAGATACGCAGTATTTT
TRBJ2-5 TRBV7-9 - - CASGRTAQQETQYF TGTGCCAGCGGGAGGACAGCACAGCAAGAGACCCAGTACTTC
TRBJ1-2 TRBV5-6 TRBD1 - CASSAQGYGYTF TGTGCCAGCAGCGCACAGGGGTATGGCTACACCTTC
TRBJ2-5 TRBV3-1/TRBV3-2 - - CASSQDLSVSALETQYF TGTGCCAGCAGCCAAGATCTTAGCGTAAGCGCCCTGGAGACCCAGTACTTC
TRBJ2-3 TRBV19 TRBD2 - CATSPLAGSTDTQYF TGTGCCACTTCCCCACTAGCGGGAAGCACAGATACGCAGTATTTT
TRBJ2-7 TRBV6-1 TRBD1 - CASSEQLGTGAYEQYF TGTGCCAGCAGTGAACAACTCGGGACAGGGGCCTACGAGCAGTACTTC
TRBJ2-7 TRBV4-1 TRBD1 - CASSQATGGSYEQYF TGCGCCAGCAGCCAGGCGACAGGGGGTTCCTACGAGCAGTACTTC
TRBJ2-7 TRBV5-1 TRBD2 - CASKTSGGLGYEQYF TGCGCCAGCAAAACTAGCGGGGGTCTGGGCTACGAGCAGTACTTC
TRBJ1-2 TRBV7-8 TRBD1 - CASSPRQGAAYGYTF TGTGCCAGCAGCCCACGACAGGGGGCAGCGTATGGCTACACCTTC
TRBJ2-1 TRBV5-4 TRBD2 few CASSGGGFGNEQFF TGTGCCAGCAGCGGGGGGGGATTCGGGAATGAGCAGTTCTTC
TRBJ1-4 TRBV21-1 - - CASSLHCQAVEKLFF TGTGCCAGCAGCTTACACTGCCAAGCCGTTGAAAAACTGTTTTTT
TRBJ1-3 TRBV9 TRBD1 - CASSYGTGTSGNTIYF TGTGCCAGCAGCTATGGGACAGGGACCTCTGGAAACACCATATATTTT
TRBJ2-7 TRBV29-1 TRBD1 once CSVCPGQSREQYF TGCAGCGTTTGTCCGGGACAGTCAAGAGAGCAGTACTTC
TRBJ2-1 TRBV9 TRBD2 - CASSARGTSGSGTYNEQFF TGTGCCAGCAGCGCAAGGGGGACTAGCGGGAGCGGAACCTACAATGAGCAGTTCTTC